Listed below are T cell receptor beta chains from one sample, sequenced in a study of cytomegalovirus exposure and HLA in healthy donors. Generated by immunoSEQ multiplex PCR, the TCRdb table keeps only in-frame clones and is missing some. The table has over 85,000 clones, 63% seen once. Sequenced input: PBMCs. All receptors derive from a human donor in good health. CDR3s include the opening cysteine and the closing phenylalanine or tryptophan. D genes are given only for firm matches. Part of the rows lack a size; the others show once, few, many or a class for expanded clones.

TRBV4-2	once	TRBJ2-2	TRBD1	CASSQRTGITGELFF	TGTGCCAGCAGCCAACGGACAGGGATAACCGGGGAGCTGTTTTTT
TRBV18	once	TRBJ2-7	-	CASSPLAEFTSEQYF	TGTGCCAGCTCACCACTGGCAGAATTCACCTCCGAGCAGTACTTC
TRBV6-1	once	TRBJ2-7	TRBD2	CASSEVTSGSMSYEQYF	TGTGCCAGCAGTGAAGTCACTAGCGGGAGTATGTCCTACGAGCAGTACTTC
TRBV28	few	TRBJ2-7	TRBD2	CASSSASGGSYEQYF	TGTGCCAGCAGTTCCGCTAGCGGGGGGTCCTACGAGCAGTACTTC
TRBV6-5	-	TRBJ1-1	-	CASSSGDQNTEAFF	TGTGCCAGCTCTTCAGGGGATCAGAACACTGAAGCTTTCTTT
TRBV7-9	-	TRBJ2-2	TRBD1	CASSFSSLQGDTGELFF	TGTGCCAGCAGCTTTTCCTCGTTACAGGGGGACACCGGGGAGCTGTTTTTT
TRBV21-1	-	TRBJ1-5	-	CASSPKQGGLENQPQHF	TGTGCCAGCAGCCCGAAGCAGGGAGGGTTGGAGAATCAGCCCCAGCATTTT
TRBV7-9	once	TRBJ2-2	TRBD1	CASSFLIGQGTGELFF	TGTGCCAGCAGCTTTTTAATAGGACAGGGTACCGGGGAGCTGTTTTTT
TRBV2	once	TRBJ1-2	-	CASSEHFGMKNGYTF	TGTGCCAGCAGTGAACATTTCGGGATGAAGAATGGCTACACCTTC
TRBV6-1	-	TRBJ2-7	TRBD1	CASSEVGQVVYEQYF	TGTGCCAGCAGTGAAGTTGGACAGGTAGTGTACGAGCAGTACTTC
TRBV5-1	few	TRBJ2-7	-	CASSPTQAYEQYF	TGCGCCAGCAGTCCAACACAAGCCTACGAGCAGTACTTC
TRBV19	-	TRBJ2-1	TRBD2	CASSISSGRSNEQFF	TGTGCCAGTAGTATTTCTAGCGGGAGAAGCAATGAGCAGTTCTTC
TRBV13	-	TRBJ2-1	-	CASMSGLVSYNEQFF	TGTGCCAGCATGTCGGGTTTGGTCTCCTACAATGAGCAGTTCTTC
TRBV27	-	TRBJ2-7	-	CASSLTGTYPHEQYF	TGTGCCAGCAGTCTCACAGGGACCTACCCCCACGAGCAGTACTTC
TRBV10-3	few	TRBJ2-1	-	CAIRIADEQFF	TGTGCCATCAGAATAGCGGATGAGCAGTTCTTC
TRBV4-2	-	TRBJ2-5	-	CASSLDLTASQETQYF	TGTGCCAGCAGCCTCGACCTGACAGCCTCGCAAGAGACCCAGTACTTC
TRBV16	-	TRBJ1-2	-	CASSLKMGQGTGGYTF	TGTGCCAGCAGCTTGAAGATGGGGCAGGGAACAGGTGGCTACACCTTC
TRBV4-1	-	TRBJ1-3	-	CASSQTPQGFGNTIYF	TGCGCCAGCAGCCAAACCCCCCAGGGGTTCGGAAACACCATATATTTT
TRBV7-9	-	TRBJ1-2	-	CASSYEATRDTGNYGYTF	TGTGCCAGCAGCTACGAAGCCACCCGGGACACTGGTAACTATGGCTACACCTTC
TRBV7-8	few	TRBJ2-1	TRBD2	CASTSGRARGNEQFF	TGTGCCAGCACTAGCGGGAGGGCCCGGGGGAATGAGCAGTTCTTC
TRBV9	-	TRBJ2-1	-	CASSVDLAYLGDEQFF	TGTGCCAGCAGCGTAGATCTAGCCTATTTGGGAGATGAGCAGTTCTTC
TRBV30	few	TRBJ1-1	TRBD1	CAWTPGQGGTEAFF	TGTGCCTGGACCCCCGGACAGGGGGGGACTGAAGCTTTCTTT
TRBV27	-	TRBJ2-1	TRBD1	CASRLLDRGRTYNEQFF	TGTGCCAGCAGACTACTTGACAGGGGAAGAACCTACAATGAGCAGTTCTTC
TRBV6-5	-	TRBJ2-5	-	CASSPHRGLQYF	TGTGCCAGCAGCCCCCATAGAGGCCTCCAGTACTTC